Presented here are 5 T cell receptor beta chains from one specimen sequenced in a study of T cell changes during pregnancy in multiple sclerosis. The method was immunoSEQ multiplex PCR; TCRdb's version includes in-frame clones alone and lacks a portion of them. In the table there are approximately 100,000 clones, 90% to 95% of which are singletons. The material was peripheral blood, obtained before pregnancy. These receptors came from a female donor with multiple sclerosis, enrolled in a pregnancy study.

In this sample, this clone turned up a few times. This rearrangement joins TRBV7-2 to TRBJ2-5; 10 bases are shared with TRBD2. Germline V gives CDR1 SGHTA, CDR2 FQGNSA. This CDR3 has 14 residues. V shed 2 bases and J 5 bases; nucleotides not matched to a gene: 2. The CDR3 coding sequence is TGTGCCAGCAGCTTAAGCGGGAGGGGGGAGACCCAGTACTTC. Encoded protein: CASSLSGRGETQYF.

This chain connects TRBV19 to TRBJ2-2; the D gene is possibly TRBD2 (5 bases). Germline CDR1 LNHDA, CDR2 SQIVND (reference sequence). The V end was cut by 3 bases, the J end by 7 bases, with 9 bases between. CDR3 length: 13 amino acids. The CDR3 loop is CASSIARGGELFF. CDR3 coding DNA: TGTGCCAGTAGTATTGCCCGGGGCGGGGAGCTGTTTTTT.

This clone was seen a single time. The chain couples TRBV7-9 to TRBJ2-6; D is uncertain. This CDR3 region has 15 residues. V lost 2 bases and J lost 0, with 5 bases in between. Germline-derived CDR1 and CDR2 are SEHNR and FQNEAQ (reference sequence). CDR3 DNA: TGTGCCAGCAGCTTACCCTTCTCTGGGGCCAACGTCCTGACTTTC. Translated: CASSLPFSGANVLTF.

V is TRBV28 and J is TRBJ2-7; no definite D call. The V end lost 3 bases, the J end lost 9 bases, and 12 bases lay between the germline ends. Germline loops: CDR1 MDHEN, CDR2 SYDVKM. This CDR3 has 12 residues. The CDR3 protein is CASSFRIQVQYF. The CDR3 DNA follows: TGTGCCAGCAGTTTCAGGATCCAGGTGCAGTACTTC.

J is TRBJ2-7 and V is TRBV4-2, with 10 bases identical to TRBD2. V dropped 0 bases and J dropped 3; count of bases not matched to a gene: 5. CDR3 size: 16 residues. From germline, CDR1 is LGHNA and CDR2 YNFKEQ. The CDR3 DNA reads TGTGCCAGCAGCCAAGAAAGGCTAGCGGGAGACTACGAGCAGTACTTC. This encodes CASSQERLAGDYEQYF.